What follows describes a single T cell receptor beta chain. Its target is not known. Primers included in the PCR were 60 Vbeta and 13 Jbeta primers. Measured with immunoSEQ multiplex PCR; TCRdb has only the in-frame clones, and not every one. The sample shows 150,000 or so clones, roughly 72% of them seen only once. This specimen belongs to a study of cytomegalovirus exposure and HLA in healthy donors. Germline V gives CDR1 KGHSH, CDR2 LQKENI. V lost 3 bases and J lost 5, with 10 bases in between. The length of the CDR3 is 13 residues. Overall study findings and caveats: Looking again later, the authors saw that most CMV-associated TCR beta chains seemed HLA-restricted. TCR beta chains associated with HLA were, in a later analysis, more clonally expanded than equally common others.

The sequencing sample was made of PBMCs. The clonotype comes from a woman aged 40 to 49 in good health and CMV-seronegative. The chain links TRBV18 to TRBJ1-1, with D perhaps TRBD1 (6 bases). In nucleotides, the CDR3 is TGTGCCAGCTCACCGGGACAACGGACTGAAGCTTTCTTT. It translates to CASSPGQRTEAFF.